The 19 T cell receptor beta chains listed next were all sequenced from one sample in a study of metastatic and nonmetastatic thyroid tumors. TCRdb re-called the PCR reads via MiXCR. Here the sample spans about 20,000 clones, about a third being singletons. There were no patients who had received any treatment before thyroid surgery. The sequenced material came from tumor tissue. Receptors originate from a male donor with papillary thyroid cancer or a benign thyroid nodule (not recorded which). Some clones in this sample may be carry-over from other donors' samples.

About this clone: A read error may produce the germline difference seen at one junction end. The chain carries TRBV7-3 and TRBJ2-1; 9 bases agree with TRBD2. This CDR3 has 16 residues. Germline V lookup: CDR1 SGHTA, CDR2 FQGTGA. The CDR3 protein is CASILTASGISNEQFF. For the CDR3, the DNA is TGTGCCAGCATCTTAACGGCTAGCGGGATATCCAATGAGCAGTTCTTC. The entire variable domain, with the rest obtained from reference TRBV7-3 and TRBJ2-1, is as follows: GAGVSQTPSNKVTEKGKYVELRCDPISGHTALYWYRQSLGQGPEFLIYFQGTGAADDSGLPNDRFFAVRPEGSVSTLKIQRTERGDSAVYLCASILTASGISNEQFFGPGTRLTVL.

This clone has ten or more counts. CDR3 sequence: CATSTFLEVGAYNEQFF. CDR3 nucleotide sequence: TGTGCCACCAGCACATTCTTAGAGGTTGGGGCCTACAATGAGCAGTTCTTC. The chain carries TRBV15 and TRBJ2-1; D gene uncertain. The V end lost 4 bases, the J end lost 2 bases, and 18 bases lay between the germline ends. Germline assignment: CDR1 LNHNV and CDR2 YYDKDF (reference sequence). The CDR3 length is 17 residues.

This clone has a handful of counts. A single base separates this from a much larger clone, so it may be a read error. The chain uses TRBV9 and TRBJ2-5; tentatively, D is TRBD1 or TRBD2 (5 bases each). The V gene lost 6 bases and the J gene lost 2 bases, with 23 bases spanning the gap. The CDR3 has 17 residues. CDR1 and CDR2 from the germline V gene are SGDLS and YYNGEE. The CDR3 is CASIPARTSGRQETQYF. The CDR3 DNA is TGTGCCAGCATCCCGGCAAGGACTTCGGGGCGTCAAGAGACCCAGTACTTC.

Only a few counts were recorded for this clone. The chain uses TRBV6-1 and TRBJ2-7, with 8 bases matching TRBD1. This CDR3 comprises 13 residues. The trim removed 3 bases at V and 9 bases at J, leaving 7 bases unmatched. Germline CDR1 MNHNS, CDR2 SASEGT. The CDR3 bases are TGTGCCAGCAGTGACAGGGGGCCTACGTGGCAGTACTTC. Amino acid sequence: CASSDRGPTWQYF.

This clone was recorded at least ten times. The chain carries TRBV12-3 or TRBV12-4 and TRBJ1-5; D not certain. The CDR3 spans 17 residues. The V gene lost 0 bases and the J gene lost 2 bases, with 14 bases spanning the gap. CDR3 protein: CASSLAGGGRGNQPQHF. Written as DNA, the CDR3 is TGTGCCAGCAGTTTAGCAGGCGGTGGAAGAGGCAATCAGCCCCAGCATTTT.

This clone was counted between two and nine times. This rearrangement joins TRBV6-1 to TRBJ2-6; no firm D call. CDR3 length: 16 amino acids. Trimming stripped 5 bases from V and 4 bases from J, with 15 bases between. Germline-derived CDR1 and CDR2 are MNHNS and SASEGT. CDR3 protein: CASSLAIGWGANVLTF. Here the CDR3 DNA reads TGTGCCAGCAGTCTGGCTATAGGCTGGGGGGCCAACGTCCTGACTTTC.

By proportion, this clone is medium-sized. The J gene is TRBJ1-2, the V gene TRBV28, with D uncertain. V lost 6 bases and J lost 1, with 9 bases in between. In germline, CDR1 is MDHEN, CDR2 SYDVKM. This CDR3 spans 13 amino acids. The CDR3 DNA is TGTGCCAGCAGCCCCCCTTATAACTATGGCTACACCTTC. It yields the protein CASSPPYNYGYTF.

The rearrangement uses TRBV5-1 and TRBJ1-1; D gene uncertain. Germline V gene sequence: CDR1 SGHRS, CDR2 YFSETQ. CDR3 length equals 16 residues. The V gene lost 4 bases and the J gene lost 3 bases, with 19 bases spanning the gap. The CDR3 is CASSTSGSGAYTEAFF. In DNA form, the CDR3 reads TGCGCCAGCAGCACGAGTGGGTCGGGAGCGTACACTGAAGCTTTCTTT.

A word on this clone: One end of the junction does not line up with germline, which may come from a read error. This chain's CDR3 is CDSSWREGLGYNEQFF. CDR3 coding DNA: TGTGACAGCAGCTGGCGGGAGGGCCTAGGATACAATGAGCAGTTCTTC. V usage is TRBV11-1 and J usage is TRBJ2-1; 9 bases match TRBD2. Per the germline V gene, CDR1 is SGHAT and CDR2 is FQDESV (reference sequence). The CDR3 spans 16 residues.

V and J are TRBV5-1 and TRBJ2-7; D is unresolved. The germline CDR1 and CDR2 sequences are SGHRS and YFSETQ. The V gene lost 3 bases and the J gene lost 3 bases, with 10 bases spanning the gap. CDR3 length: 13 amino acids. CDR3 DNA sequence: TGCGCCAGCAGCTCCGGACCCAGCTACGAGCAGTACTTC. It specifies CASSSGPSYEQYF.

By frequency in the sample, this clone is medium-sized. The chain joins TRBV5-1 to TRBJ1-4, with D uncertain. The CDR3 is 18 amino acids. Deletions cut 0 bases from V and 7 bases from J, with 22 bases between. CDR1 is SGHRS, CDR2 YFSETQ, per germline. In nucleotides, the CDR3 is TGCGCCAGCAGCTTGGGCTCAATCGGGTTAGTCACGGGTGAAAAACTGTTTTTT. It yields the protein CASSLGSIGLVTGEKLFF.

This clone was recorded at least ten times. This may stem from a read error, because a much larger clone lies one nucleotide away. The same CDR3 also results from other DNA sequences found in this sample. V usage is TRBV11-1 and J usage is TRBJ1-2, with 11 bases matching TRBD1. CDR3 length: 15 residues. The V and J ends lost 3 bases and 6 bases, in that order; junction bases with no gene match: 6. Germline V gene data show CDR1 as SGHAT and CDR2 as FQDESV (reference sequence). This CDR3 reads CASSLGTGGVDGYTF. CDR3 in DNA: TGTGCCAGCAGCTTGGGGACAGGGGGGGTTGATGGCTACACCTTC.

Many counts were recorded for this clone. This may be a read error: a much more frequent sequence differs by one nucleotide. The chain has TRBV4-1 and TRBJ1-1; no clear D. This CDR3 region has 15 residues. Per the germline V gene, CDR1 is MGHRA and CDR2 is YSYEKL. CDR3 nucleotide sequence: TGCGCCAGCAGCCAAGGGTCCGATATGAACGCTGAAGCTTTCTTT. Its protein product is CASSQGSDMNAEAFF.

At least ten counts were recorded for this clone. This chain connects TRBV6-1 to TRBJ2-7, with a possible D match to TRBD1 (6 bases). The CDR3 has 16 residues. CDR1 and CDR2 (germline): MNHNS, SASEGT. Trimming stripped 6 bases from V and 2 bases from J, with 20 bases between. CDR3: CASRPGSSRTAYEQYF. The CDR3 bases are TGTGCCAGCAGACCCGGTTCGTCGCGGACAGCCTACGAGCAGTACTTC.

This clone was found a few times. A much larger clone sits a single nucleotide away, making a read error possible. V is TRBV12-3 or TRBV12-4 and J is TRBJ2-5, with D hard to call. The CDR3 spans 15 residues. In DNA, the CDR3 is TGTACCAGCAGTCTTGCCCTCGGTTTGCAAGAGACCCAGTACTTC. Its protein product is CTSSLALGLQETQYF.

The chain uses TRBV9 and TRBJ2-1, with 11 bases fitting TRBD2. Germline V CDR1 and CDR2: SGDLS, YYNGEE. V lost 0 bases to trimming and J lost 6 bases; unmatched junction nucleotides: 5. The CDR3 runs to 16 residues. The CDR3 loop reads CASSVVGLAGGNEQFF. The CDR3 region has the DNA TGTGCCAGCAGCGTAGTGGGGCTAGCGGGGGGCAATGAGCAGTTCTTC.

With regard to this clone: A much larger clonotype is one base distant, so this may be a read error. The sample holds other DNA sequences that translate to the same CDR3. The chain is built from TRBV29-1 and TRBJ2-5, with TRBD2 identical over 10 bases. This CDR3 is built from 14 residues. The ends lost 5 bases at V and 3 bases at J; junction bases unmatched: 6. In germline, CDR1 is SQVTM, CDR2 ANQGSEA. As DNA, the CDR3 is TGCAGCGTTCTTTTAGGACTAGCGGAAGAGACCCAGTACTTC. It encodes CSVLLGLAEETQYF.

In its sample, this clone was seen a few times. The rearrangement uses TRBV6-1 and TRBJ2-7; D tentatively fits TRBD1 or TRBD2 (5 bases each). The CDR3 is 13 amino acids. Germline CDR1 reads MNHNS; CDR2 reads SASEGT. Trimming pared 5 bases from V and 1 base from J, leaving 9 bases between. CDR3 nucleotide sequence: TGTGCCAGCAGTCCGGGACCTTCCTACGAGCAGTACTTC. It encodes CASSPGPSYEQYF.

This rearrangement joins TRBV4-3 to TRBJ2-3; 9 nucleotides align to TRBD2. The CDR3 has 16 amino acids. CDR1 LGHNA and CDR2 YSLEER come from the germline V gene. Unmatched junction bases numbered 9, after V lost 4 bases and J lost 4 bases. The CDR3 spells CASSPRVAGDPDTQYF. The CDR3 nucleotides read TGCGCCAGCAGCCCCCGAGTAGCGGGAGATCCAGATACGCAGTATTTT.